This TCR beta chain is drawn from a study of OX40 agonist ivuxolimab in advanced cancers. Turning to the study itself: Enrollees could have had prior anti-PD-1, anti-PD-L1 or anti-CTLA-4 therapy, which roughly 40% had received. Study-level findings and limits: On average, CD8+ T cells had more expanded clones than CD4+.

In regard to this clone: Its antigen is not identified.

Generated by immunoSEQ multiplex PCR, the TCRdb table keeps only in-frame clones and is missing some. The sample holds tens of thousands of clones, 80% seen once. CDR1 is SGHDN and CDR2 is FVKESK in the germline V gene. With V trimmed by 3 bases and J by 4 bases, 6 bases remained unmatched. The CDR3 runs to 16 residues. This chain joins TRBV14 and TRBJ2-5; 12 bases are a match to TRBD2. This clonotype originated in an adult with an advanced solid tumor such as melanoma, head and neck, liver or kidney cancer. The sequencing here drew on CD4+ or CD8+ T cells sorted from blood, taken in a trial of the OX40 agonist ivuxolimab. This chain's CDR3 is CASSQGRLAGVETQYF. CDR3 bases: TGTGCCAGCAGCCAGGGGAGACTAGCGGGAGTAGAGACCCAGTACTTC.